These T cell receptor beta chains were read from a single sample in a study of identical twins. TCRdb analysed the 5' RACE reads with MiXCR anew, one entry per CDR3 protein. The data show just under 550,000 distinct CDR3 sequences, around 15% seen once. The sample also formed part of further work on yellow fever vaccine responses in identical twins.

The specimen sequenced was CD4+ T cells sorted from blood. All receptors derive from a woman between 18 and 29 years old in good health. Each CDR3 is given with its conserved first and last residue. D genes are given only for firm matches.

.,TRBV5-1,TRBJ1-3,CTSSLPGTDSGNTIYF
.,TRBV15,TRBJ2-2,CATSRDRGTGELFF
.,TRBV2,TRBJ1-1,CASSVRRTEAFF
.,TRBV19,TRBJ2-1,CASSITGLTYNEQFF
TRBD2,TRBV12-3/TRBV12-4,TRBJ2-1,CASSLGGSRYEQFF
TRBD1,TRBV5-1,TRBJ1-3,CASSSGQGGNTIYF
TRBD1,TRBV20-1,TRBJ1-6,CSARVGDRDDSPLHF
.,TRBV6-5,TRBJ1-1,CASSSKRAAEAFF
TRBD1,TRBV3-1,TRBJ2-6,CASSPTAGQGSGANVLTF
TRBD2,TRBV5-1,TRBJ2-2,CASTLRTSGRRGELFF
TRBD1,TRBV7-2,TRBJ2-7,CASTLRGQPYYEQYF
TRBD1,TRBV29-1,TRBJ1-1,CSVATGGTEAFF
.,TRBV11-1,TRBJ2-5,CASSSIRPANHDRETQYF
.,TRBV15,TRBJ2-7,CATSKGSYEQYF
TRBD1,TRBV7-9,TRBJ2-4,CASSLVRGSFRDIQYF
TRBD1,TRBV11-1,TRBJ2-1,CASSWGQGPNEQFF
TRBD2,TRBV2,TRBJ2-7,CASRPLGLAANYEQYF
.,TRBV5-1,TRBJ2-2,CASSFGASENTGELFF
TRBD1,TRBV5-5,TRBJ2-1,CASSLTGSSEQFF
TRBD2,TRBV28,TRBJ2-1,CASTAASGGIYNEQFF
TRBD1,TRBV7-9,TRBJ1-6,CASSLATGGMGSPLHF
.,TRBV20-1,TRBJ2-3,CSATTVAGSTDTQYF
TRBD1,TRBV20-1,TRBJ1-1,CSATDRVLAFF
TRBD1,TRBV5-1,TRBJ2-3,CASSLEGQGVDTQYF